The clone carrying this T cell receptor (beta chain) was detected only once. These data originate in a study of PD-L1 blockade in urothelial cancer. The overall study: Patients initiated atezolizumab at some point between 2013 and 2015 at 1,200 mg intravenously every 3 weeks. Samples came from 3 weeks, at the second dose, and 6 weeks into treatment.

Sample time point: peripheral blood 6 weeks after treatment start. Urothelial carcinoma affected the patients, and it was locally advanced or metastatic. The V and J ends lost 3 bases and 3 bases, in that order; junction bases with no gene match: 1. Germline lookup yields CDR1 MNHEY and CDR2 SMNVEV (reference sequence). CDR3 size: 15 residues. Synthetic analogs of TCR templates were spiked into every PCR. This table comes from immunoSEQ multiplex PCR, and its TCRdb copy is limited to in-frame clones, with some not included. The data contain approximately 25,000 clones, approximately 77% of them singletons.

This chain connects TRBV27 to TRBJ2-3; TRBD2 matches 12 bases. Sequencing was performed on PBMCs, taken around atezolizumab (anti-PD-L1) treatment. This clonotype was sampled from a man between 65 and 85 years old with urothelial cancer. The CDR3 region is CASSFGTSGTDTQYF. The CDR3, as DNA: TGTGCCAGCAGTTTCGGGACTAGCGGGACAGATACGCAGTATTTT.